What follows describes a single T cell receptor (beta chain). The antigen is not known. The sample comes from a study of cytomegalovirus exposure and HLA in healthy donors. Across the whole study: The same platform was used for the 95 to 150 validation repertoires and the approximately 670 first-cohort repertoires, a later analysis reported.

Clones were sequenced by immunoSEQ multiplex PCR, and TCRdb holds only the in-frame ones, with some missing. The sample consists of tens of thousands of clones, roughly 96% of them appearing once. The V segment lost 3 bases and the J segment 2 bases; nucleotides outside the gene matches: 13. The CDR3 consists of 18 residues. Germline loops: CDR1 SGHTA, CDR2 FQGNSA. Broader study findings: Altogether, 150 or so TCR beta chains were recorded as cytomegalovirus-associated. It was reported that the classifier diagnosed cytomegalovirus status with high specificity and sensitivity in both the original and validation cohorts. In vitro confirmation showed a few CMV-associated chains to be CMV antigen specific.

The sequencing sample was made of PBMCs. The TCR sequence derives from a young woman in good health and CMV-seronegative. The V gene is TRBV7-2, the J gene TRBJ2-1; TRBD2 matches 7 bases. The CDR3 DNA reads as TGTGCCAGCAGCTTCCAGATGGGGTCCGGGACTACCTACAATGAGCAGTTCTTC. It is translated as CASSFQMGSGTTYNEQFF.